This T cell receptor beta chain appears in the sequencing data of a study of spatial heterogeneity in lung cancer. The wider study: Among detected sequences, beta-chain ones consistently exceeded alpha-chain ones in number.

Unique molecular identifiers tagged every individual TCR cDNA molecule. TCRdb re-called the 5' RACE reads with MiXCR, one entry per CDR3 protein. The sample includes around 74,000 distinct CDR3 sequences, approximately 12% of them seen just once. Study findings and constraints: Blood contained ubiquitous expanded tumor TCRs more at resection than at follow-up.

The sample holds many counts of this clonotype. Its antigen is undetermined. V was cut by 3 bases and J by 4 bases, with 18 bases left in between. There are 16 residues in the CDR3. Germline-derived CDR1 and CDR2 are ENHRY and SYGVKD. This sample's time point: sample taken at primary tumor resection. Sequencing was performed on whole RNA extracted from tumor and nontumor lung tissue, or from frozen PBMC, and the material was left unsorted. This receptor was identified in a male donor with early-stage non-small cell lung cancer. Sample: PBMCs, taken at surgery. The V call is TRBV10-3, the J call TRBJ1-1; possibly TRBD1 for D (5 bases). The CDR3 region has the DNA TGTGCCATCAGTGATGGGGTAGGGGTCGTGGCCACTGAAGCTTTCTTT. It translates to CAISDGVGVVATEAFF.